This T cell receptor beta chain emerged from a study of human T cells and chemical hapten exposure. TCRdb re-analysed the RACE reads in MiXCR, keeping a single row per CDR3 protein. Of approximately 320,000 distinct CDR3 sequences listed, 5.5% were seen once; the top ten hold around 8.6%. Time point: pre-sensitization, week 0. Treatment meaning: therapeutic diphenylcyclopropenone sensitization with weekly scalp DPC. This clonotype occurred a few times. With 3 bases clipped from V and 5 bases from J, the junction kept 6 bases outside the gene matches. The length of the CDR3 is 15 residues. Germline V CDR1 and CDR2: SEHNR, FQNEAQ (reference sequence).

This chain uses TRBV7-9 with TRBJ1-4, with 7 bases aligning to TRBD1. The clonotype comes from a woman aged 18 to 35 with alopecia areata. Some clones in this sample may be carry-over from other donors' samples. Sample: whole blood, taken in connection with sensitization to the hapten diphenylcyclopropenone (DPC). The DNA for the CDR3 is TGTGCCAGCAGCTTTGTCGGGACAGCAAATGAAAAACTGTTTTTT. Translation gives CASSFVGTANEKLFF.